A selection of T cell receptor beta chains follows, all from one sample in a study of T and B cells in COVID-19 patients. MiXCR was run by TCRdb on the multiplex PCR reads, yielding one entry per CDR3 protein. Of 20,000 to 25,000 distinct CDR3 sequences listed, roughly 27% are singletons. Sequenced sample: blood. The receptor source for this set is a human donor who had recovered from COVID-19. CDR3s include the opening cysteine and the closing phenylalanine or tryptophan. A D gene is named only where the DNA matches it firmly. Clone size is not always given. Where it is, it says once, few, many or a class for expanded clones.

few TRBJ2-5 TRBV5-6 NA CASNLGQHQETQYF TGTGCCAGCAACCTTGGACAGCACCAAGAGACCCAGTACTTC
NA TRBJ2-2 TRBV5-4 TRBD2 CASSSTLAGANTGELFF TGTGCCAGCAGCTCAACACTAGCGGGGGCGAACACCGGGGAGCTGTTTTTT
NA TRBJ2-3 TRBV30 TRBD1 CAWSVQGDTQYF TGTGCCTGGAGTGTACAGGGGGATACGCAGTATTTT
NA TRBJ2-7 TRBV5-4 NA CASSLDWAYEQYF TGTGCCAGCAGCTTGGATTGGGCCTACGAGCAGTACTTC
NA TRBJ1-1 TRBV29-1 TRBD1 CSVRKHRDSDTEAFF TGCAGCGTCCGAAAACACCGGGACAGTGACACTGAAGCTTTCTTT
few TRBJ2-7 TRBV7-9 NA CASSFTGRSDEQYF TGTGCCAGCAGCTTCACGGGAAGGAGCGACGAGCAGTACTTC
NA TRBJ2-5 TRBV18 NA CASSPKEFVSETQYF TGTGCCAGCTCACCTAAGGAGTTTGTCTCGGAGACCCAGTACTTC
NA TRBJ1-1 TRBV27 NA CASSLSPAGLPNTEAFF TGTGCCAGCAGTTTATCGCCTGCGGGACTGCCAAACACTGAAGCTTTCTTT
few TRBJ1-6 TRBV18 NA CASSPSEDSHSPLHF TGTGCCAGCTCACCCTCTGAGGACAGCCATTCACCCCTCCACTTT
NA TRBJ2-5 TRBV30 NA CACRDPGFVTQYF TGTGCCTGCCGGGACCCCGGGTTCGTGACCCAGTACTTC
few TRBJ1-6 TRBV27 TRBD1 CASSLSSGGRSPLHF TGTGCCAGCAGTTTATCTTCAGGGGGCAGATCACCCCTCCACTTT
NA TRBJ1-6 TRBV27 NA CASSSTTGQTPLHF TGTGCCAGCAGTTCGACGACGGGCCAAACGCCCCTCCACTTT
medium-sized TRBJ2-7 TRBV11-1 NA CASSLLNEQYF TGTGCCAGCAGCCTCCTTAACGAGCAGTACTTC
few TRBJ1-5 TRBV6-5 NA CASSLDGSNQPQHF TGTGCCAGCAGTCTCGACGGTAGCAATCAGCCCCAGCATTTT
many TRBJ2-1 TRBV6-5 TRBD2 CASSPGTSGKRKQFF TGTGCCAGCAGTCCGGGGACTAGCGGGAAAAGGAAGCAGTTCTTC